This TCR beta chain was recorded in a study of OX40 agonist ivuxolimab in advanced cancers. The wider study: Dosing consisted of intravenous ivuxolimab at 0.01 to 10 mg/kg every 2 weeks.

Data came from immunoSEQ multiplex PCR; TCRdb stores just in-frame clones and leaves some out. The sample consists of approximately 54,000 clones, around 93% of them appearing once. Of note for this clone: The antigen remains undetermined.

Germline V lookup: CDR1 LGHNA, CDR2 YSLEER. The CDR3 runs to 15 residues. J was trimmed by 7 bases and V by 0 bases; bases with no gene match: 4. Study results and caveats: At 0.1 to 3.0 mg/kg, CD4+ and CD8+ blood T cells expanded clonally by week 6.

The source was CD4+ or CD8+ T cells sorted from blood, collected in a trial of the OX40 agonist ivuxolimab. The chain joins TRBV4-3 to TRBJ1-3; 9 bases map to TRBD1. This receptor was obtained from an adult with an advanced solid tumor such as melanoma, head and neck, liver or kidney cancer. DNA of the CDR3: TGCGCCAGCAGCCAAGATATCGGACAGGGGAACACCATATATTTT. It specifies CASSQDIGQGNTIYF.